The entry below describes one T cell receptor beta chain. This sample was included in a study of OX40 agonist ivuxolimab in advanced cancers. The germline CDR1 and CDR2 sequences are LNHDA and SQIVND (reference sequence). Trimming took off 4 bases at V and 1 base at J, with 2 bases between the two ends. The CDR3 is 12 amino acids. TCRdb keeps only in-frame clones here, not all; method: immunoSEQ multiplex PCR. The sample carries tens of thousands of clones, roughly 94% recorded once. This chain uses TRBV19 with TRBJ2-4, with D unclear. The sample in question was CD4+ or CD8+ T cells sorted from blood, obtained in a trial of the OX40 agonist ivuxolimab. This TCR was sampled from an adult with an advanced solid tumor such as melanoma, head and neck, liver or kidney cancer. The CDR3, as DNA: TGTGCCAGTAGTAGCGCCAAAAACATTCAGTACTTC. Its translation: CASSSAKNIQYF.